These 18 T cell receptor beta chains were all obtained from the same sample, sequenced in a study of human T cells and chemical hapten exposure. One entry per CDR3 protein, called by TCRdb with MiXCR from the RACE reads. In the table there are 35,000 to 40,000 distinct CDR3 sequences, 8% to 11% of which are singletons. As to time point: pre-sensitization, week 0. The sample's treatment: therapeutic diphenylcyclopropenone sensitization with weekly scalp DPC. The sequences come from whole blood, collected in connection with sensitization to the hapten diphenylcyclopropenone (DPC). The receptors derive from a man younger than 45 with alopecia areata. Some clones in this sample may be carry-over from other donors' samples.

In this sample, this clonotype turned up many times. V usage is TRBV12-3 or TRBV12-4 and J usage is TRBJ2-5; TRBD2 is a possible D gene (5 bases). V lost 2 bases and J 2 bases, leaving 6 bases between the germline ends. CDR3 length: 13 amino acids. CDR3 region: CASSLSGQETQYF. CDR3 sequence (DNA): TGTGCCAGCAGTTTATCGGGACAAGAGACCCAGTACTTC.

This clonotype has a count of ten or more. The chain joins TRBV6-1 to TRBJ2-3; TRBD2 matches 14 bases. J lost 4 bases, V lost 3 bases, and 3 bases had no gene match. This CDR3 spans 16 amino acids. Germline CDR1 MNHNS, CDR2 SASEGT. The CDR3 sequence: CASSEPTSGGADTQYF. CDR3 nucleotides: TGTGCCAGCAGTGAGCCGACTAGCGGGGGGGCAGATACGCAGTATTTT.

This clonotype appeared many times. This chain links TRBV18 with TRBJ1-5, with TRBD1 identical over 9 bases. The CDR3 contains 16 residues. Germline CDR1 and CDR2: KGHSH and LQKENI. J gave up 3 bases and V 3 bases, and 6 bases lay outside the gene matches. CDR3 sequence reads: CASSPSGTGNNQPQHF. Written as DNA, the CDR3 is TGTGCCAGCTCACCCTCCGGGACAGGGAACAATCAGCCCCAGCATTTT.

This clonotype was detected a few times. This chain uses TRBV4-3 with TRBJ1-1; D perhaps matches TRBD1 (5 bases). The germline V gene encodes CDR1 LGHNA and CDR2 YSLEER. The CDR3 is made up of 13 amino acids. Trimming removed 0 bases at V and 5 bases at J, with 7 bases between. The CDR3 region has the DNA TGCGCCAGCAGCCAAGATTCAGGGACTGAAGCTTTCTTT. Encoded protein: CASSQDSGTEAFF.

The V call is TRBV30, the J call TRBJ2-1, with D hard to call. Germline V gives CDR1 GTSNPN, CDR2 SVGIG (reference sequence). The CDR3 covers 11 residues. As DNA, the CDR3 is TGTGCTAAAGGAGCGTACAATGAGCAGTTCTTC. It is translated as CAKGAYNEQFF.

Only a few counts were recorded for this clonotype. This sequence joins TRBV27 and TRBJ2-3; D gene uncertain. The germline V gene encodes CDR1 MNHEY and CDR2 SMNVEV (reference sequence). This CDR3 region has 15 residues. V lost 2 bases to trimming and J lost 0 bases, with 9 bases between them. Here the CDR3 reads CASSLGDTSTDTQYF. CDR3 DNA sequence: TGTGCCAGCAGTTTAGGGGATACTAGCACAGATACGCAGTATTTT.

The V call is TRBV12-3 or TRBV12-4, the J call TRBJ1-3; TRBD1 agrees at 9 bases. This CDR3 is 19 amino acids long. With V trimmed by 4 bases and J by 1 base, 14 bases remained unmatched. The CDR3 nucleotides read TGTGCCAGCAGTTCTAAGCCCTGGTCGACAGGGGGTTCTGGAAACACCATATATTTT. This codes for CASSSKPWSTGGSGNTIYF.

This clonotype came up many times. The chain recombines TRBV5-5 with TRBJ1-5; D is ambiguous. Between the trimmed V and J ends, which lost 3 bases and 6 bases, there was a span of 13 bases. Germline assignment: CDR1 SGHKS and CDR2 YYEKEE (reference sequence). The CDR3 sequence is 14 residues long. DNA of the CDR3: TGTGCCAGCAGCTCCGGGCCATTAGGTCAGCCCCAGCATTTT. Its protein is CASSSGPLGQPQHF.

This clonotype has only one observation. The chain couples TRBV28 to TRBJ2-1; 11 nucleotides agree with TRBD2. The CDR3 consists of 13 residues. V gave up 6 bases and J gave up 6 bases; unmatched junction bases: 1. The germline gives CDR1 MDHEN, CDR2 SYDVKM. As DNA, the CDR3 is TGTGCCAGCAGGACTAGCGGGACCAATGAGCAGTTCTTC. Its protein is CASRTSGTNEQFF. Full variable domain (missing parts from reference TRBV28 and TRBJ2-1): DVKVTQSSRYLVKRTGEKVFLECVQDMDHENMFWYRQDPGLGLRLIYFSYDVKMKEKGDIPEGYSVSREKKERFSLILESASTNQTSMYLCASRTSGTNEQFFGPGTRLTVL.

This clonotype was recorded at least ten times. The chain carries TRBV29-1 and TRBJ2-5; D may be TRBD1 or TRBD2 (5 bases each). Germline lookup yields CDR1 SQVTM and CDR2 ANQGSEA. The CDR3 covers 14 residues. Trimming removed 3 bases at V and 1 base at J, with 12 bases between. Written as DNA, the CDR3 is TGCAGCGTTGACGGGACGCCCTCCCAAGAGACCCAGTACTTC. It translates to CSVDGTPSQETQYF.

This clonotype has at least ten counts. The gene calls are TRBV12-3 or TRBV12-4 and TRBJ1-2; a possible D gene is TRBD1 (5 bases). V was cut by 5 bases and J by 9 bases, with 16 bases left in between. The CDR3 covers 13 residues. CDR3 residues: CASSPRDAISYTF. CDR3 sequence (DNA): TGTGCCAGCAGTCCCCGGGACGCGATAAGCTACACCTTC.

The sample holds many counts of this clonotype. This chain uses TRBV6-5 with TRBJ2-7; D ambiguous. Germline V gene lookup returns CDR1 MNHEY and CDR2 SVGAGI. The CDR3 length is 17 residues. V was clipped by 2 bases and J by 4 bases, with 21 bases between them. The CDR3: CASSYHGAGAKIYEQYF. The CDR3 DNA reads TGTGCCAGCAGTTACCACGGAGCAGGAGCCAAGATTTACGAGCAGTACTTC.

This clonotype was detected many times. The V and J genes are TRBV20-1 and TRBJ2-6, with 9 bases fitting TRBD1. This CDR3 comprises 20 residues. Trimming took 4 bases from V and 2 from J; bases not matched to a gene: 18. Germline V CDR1 and CDR2: DFQATT, SNEGSKA (reference sequence). Here the CDR3 reads CSANTLTGGKNGPGANVLTF. The CDR3 DNA reads as TGCAGTGCTAACACCTTAACAGGGGGCAAGAATGGCCCTGGGGCCAACGTCCTGACTTTC.

The chain couples TRBV12-3 or TRBV12-4 to TRBJ1-4, with TRBD1 as a possible D gene (6 bases). The CDR3 sequence is 16 residues long. V was cut by 3 bases and J by 5 bases, with 16 bases left in between. This CDR3 is CASSFSETGVNEKLFF. In DNA form, the CDR3 reads TGTGCCAGCAGTTTCTCCGAGACAGGTGTAAATGAAAAACTGTTTTTT.

This clonotype was recorded only once. The chain combines TRBV28 with TRBJ2-7; D call uncertain. The CDR3 is 12 residues long. V lost 5 bases and J lost 5, with 10 bases in between. Germline values: CDR1 MDHEN, CDR2 SYDVKM. CDR3 sequence: CASSVTVNEQYF. The CDR3 DNA is TGTGCCAGCAGTGTTACAGTGAACGAGCAGTACTTC. Combining the CDR3 with reference TRBV28 and TRBJ2-7 gives the whole variable domain DVKVTQSSRYLVKRTGEKVFLECVQDMDHENMFWYRQDPGLGLRLIYFSYDVKMKEKGDIPEGYSVSREKKERFSLILESASTNQTSMYLCASSVTVNEQYFGPGTRLTVT.

In its sample, this clonotype was seen a few times. The chain is built from TRBV19 and TRBJ1-6, with a tentative D call TRBD1 (5 bases). V gave up 4 bases and J gave up 0 bases, with 13 bases separating them. There are 17 residues in the CDR3. In germline, CDR1 is LNHDA, CDR2 SQIVND (reference sequence). DNA of the CDR3: TGTGCCAGTAGTAGGGGCAGTTCGAGCTCCTATAATTCACCCCTCCACTTT. Translated: CASSRGSSSSYNSPLHF.

This clonotype was recorded a few times. This rearrangement joins TRBV20-1 to TRBJ2-4; D is unresolved. There are 15 residues in the CDR3. The germline V gene has CDR1 DFQATT and CDR2 SNEGSKA (reference sequence). Trimming cost V 0 bases and J 3 bases, with 12 bases left between them. The CDR3 DNA is TGCAGTGCTAGAGATCAAGGGATAATCAAAAACATTCAGTACTTC. This codes for CSARDQGIIKNIQYF.

The V gene is TRBV4-2, the J gene TRBJ1-1; 8 bases line up with TRBD1. Germline loops: CDR1 LGHNA, CDR2 YNFKEQ. The CDR3 covers 15 residues. J lost 3 bases, V lost 0 bases, and 3 bases had no gene match. CDR3 in amino acids: CASSQEAQGDTEAFF. The CDR3 DNA reads as TGTGCCAGCAGCCAAGAAGCACAGGGGGACACTGAAGCTTTCTTT.